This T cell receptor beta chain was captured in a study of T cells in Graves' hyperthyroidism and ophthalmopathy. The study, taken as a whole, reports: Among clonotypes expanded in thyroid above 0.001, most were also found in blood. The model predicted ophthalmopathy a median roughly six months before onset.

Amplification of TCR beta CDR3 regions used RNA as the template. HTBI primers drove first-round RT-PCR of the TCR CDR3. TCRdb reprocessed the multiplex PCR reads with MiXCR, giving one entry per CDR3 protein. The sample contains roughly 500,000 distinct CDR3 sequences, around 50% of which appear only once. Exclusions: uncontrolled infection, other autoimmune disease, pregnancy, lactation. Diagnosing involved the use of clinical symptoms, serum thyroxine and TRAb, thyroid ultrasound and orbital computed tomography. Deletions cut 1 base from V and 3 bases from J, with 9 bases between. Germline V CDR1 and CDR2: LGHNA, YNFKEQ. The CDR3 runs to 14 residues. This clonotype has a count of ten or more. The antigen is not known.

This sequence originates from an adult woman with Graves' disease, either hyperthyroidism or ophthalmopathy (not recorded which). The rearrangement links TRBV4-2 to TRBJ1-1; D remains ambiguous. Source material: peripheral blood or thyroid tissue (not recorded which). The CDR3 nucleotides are TGTGCCAGCAGCCAAGGAAGGTGGGACACTGAAGCTTTCTTT. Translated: CASSQGRWDTEAFF.